The T cell receptor beta chain described here comes from a study of blood T cell repertoires in COVID-19. The protocol was immunoSEQ multiplex PCR, while the TCRdb copy is restricted to in-frame clones and leaves out a portion. The sample contains 300,000 to 350,000 clones, about 90% of which appear only once. V shed 2 bases and J 3 bases; nucleotides not matched to a gene: 2. The CDR3 sequence is 15 residues long. CDR1 is SGHTA and CDR2 is FQGNSA in the germline V gene. Sequencing was performed on PBMCs or T cells enriched from blood (not recorded which). The gene calls are TRBV7-2 and TRBJ1-4; 8 positions agree with TRBD1. This receptor was identified in a woman aged 25 to 39 who had recovered from COVID-19. The CDR3 nucleotides read TGTGCCAGCAGCTTATCGACAGGGGCTAATGAAAAACTGTTTTTT. Residues: CASSLSTGANEKLFF.